One and the same sample provided the 14 T cell receptor beta chains below, sequenced in a study of CD8 T cells in Susac syndrome. RNA was extracted with the RNeasy kit, and a quantity of roughly 0.45 to 1 ug was reverse transcribed using random hexamers. TCRdb re-called the immunoSEQ multiplex PCR reads through MiXCR, storing one row per CDR3 protein. This table has a few hundred thousand distinct CDR3 sequences, approximately 95% appearing once. Sequences were obtained from CD4+ T cells from PBMCs. The receptors were gathered from a human donor with multiple sclerosis.

The chain joins TRBV4-1 to TRBJ2-7; D tentatively reads TRBD1 or TRBD2 (6 bases each). The ends were cut back, 3 bases at V and 4 bases at J, with 16 bases in the middle. CDR1 and CDR2 (germline): MGHRA, YSYEKL. The CDR3 has 15 residues. The CDR3: CASSHPSTGRYEQYF. In DNA form, the CDR3 reads TGCGCCAGCAGCCATCCGTCTACAGGGAGGTACGAGCAGTACTTC.

The V call is TRBV9, the J call TRBJ2-7; 8 bases line up with TRBD2. The CDR3 length is 15 residues. V lost 2 bases and J lost 4; bases outside the gene matches: 8. Germline CDR1 and CDR2: SGDLS and YYNGEE. This chain's CDR3 is CASSVTAAGAYEQYF. The CDR3 DNA sequence: TGTGCCAGCAGCGTTACAGCAGCGGGAGCTTACGAGCAGTACTTC.

This chain links TRBV29-1 with TRBJ2-2; D unclear. Germline V gives CDR1 SQVTM, CDR2 ANQGSEA. The ends were cut back, 7 bases at V and 3 bases at J, with 12 bases in the middle. The CDR3 length is 13 residues. CDR3 region: CSGGFRYTGELFF. CDR3 sequence (DNA): TGCAGCGGGGGATTCCGTTACACCGGGGAGCTGTTTTTT.

The V gene is TRBV29-1, the J gene TRBJ2-1; 10 positions match TRBD1. Germline V gene data show CDR1 as SQVTM and CDR2 as ANQGSEA. The V segment lost 4 bases and the J segment 2 bases; nucleotides outside the gene matches: 8. CDR3 length: 16 amino acids. CDR3 loop: CSVGAQTGGPYNEQFF. The CDR3, as DNA: TGCAGCGTTGGGGCCCAGACAGGGGGCCCCTACAATGAGCAGTTCTTC.

The rearrangement uses TRBV27 and TRBJ1-5; D is ambiguous. Germline CDR1 is MNHEY and CDR2 is SMNVEV (reference sequence). The CDR3 is made up of 10 amino acids. V was clipped by 9 bases and J by 7 bases, with 7 bases between them. CDR3: CARFRQPQHF. DNA for the CDR3: TGTGCCAGGTTTCGCCAGCCCCAGCATTTT.

The CDR3 loop is CASASPLSEQYF. The CDR3 nucleotides are TGTGCCAGCGCGTCCCCCCTGAGCGAGCAGTACTTC. This chain links TRBV28 with TRBJ2-7; D is unclear. In germline, CDR1 is MDHEN, CDR2 SYDVKM. CDR3 length: 12 amino acids. Trimming took 8 bases from V and 6 from J, leaving 14 bases between them.

The V gene is TRBV15, the J gene TRBJ2-7; 9 nucleotides agree with TRBD2. The trim removed 3 bases at V and 2 bases at J, leaving 5 bases unmatched. Germline V lookup: CDR1 LNHNV, CDR2 YYDKDF (reference sequence). CDR3 length: 15 residues. The CDR3 sequence is CATSSRLAATYEQYF. CDR3 nucleotides: TGTGCCACCAGCAGTAGACTAGCGGCAACCTACGAGCAGTACTTC.

CDR3 amino acids: CSARDHGSGETQYF. The CDR3 nucleotides are TGCAGTGCTAGAGATCACGGTAGCGGAGAGACCCAGTACTTC. V gene TRBV20-1 combines with J gene TRBJ2-5, with D tentatively TRBD2 (6 bases). This CDR3 spans 14 amino acids. Germline V gives CDR1 DFQATT, CDR2 SNEGSKA (reference sequence). V lost 0 bases to trimming and J lost 4 bases, with 12 bases between them.

The table lists this clonotype with a count of one. V usage is TRBV20-1 and J usage is TRBJ2-7, with D unclear. The CDR3 length is 13 residues. The V end lost 3 bases, the J end lost 5 bases, and 14 bases lay between the germline ends. The V gene's germline CDR1 is DFQATT and CDR2 SNEGSKA (reference sequence). The CDR3 spells CSASQTRRNEQYF. CDR3 DNA sequence: TGCAGTGCTAGCCAGACCCGAAGAAACGAGCAGTACTTC.

The V gene is TRBV24-1, the J gene TRBJ2-7; no reliable D call. The CDR3 sequence is 11 residues long. The germline CDR1 and CDR2 sequences are KGHDR and SFDVKD. V was clipped by 0 bases and J by 6 bases, with 2 bases between them. Here the CDR3 reads CATSDLFEQYF. The DNA for the CDR3 is TGTGCCACCAGTGATTTGTTCGAGCAGTACTTC.

The J gene is TRBJ1-5, the V gene TRBV2; D ambiguous. Germline CDR1 is SNHLY and CDR2 is FYNNEI. V shed 9 bases and J shed 0 bases, with 15 bases lying between them. This CDR3 is built from 15 residues. CDR3 in DNA: TGTGCCAGTGCGGCGGGGAGTATTAGCAATCAGCCCCAGCATTTT. Translating gives CASAAGSISNQPQHF.

V usage is TRBV28 and J usage is TRBJ1-5; D possibly corresponds to TRBD1 (6 bases). CDR3 length: 15 residues. Trimming stripped 7 bases from V and 5 bases from J, with 18 bases between. CDR1 MDHEN and CDR2 SYDVKM come from the germline V gene. The CDR3 sequence is CASNPQGTPHQPQHF. For the CDR3, the DNA is TGTGCCAGCAACCCACAGGGCACCCCGCATCAGCCCCAGCATTTT.

The chain uses TRBV2 and TRBJ2-7; TRBD2 agrees at 10 bases. V lost 1 base to trimming and J lost 7 bases; unmatched junction nucleotides: 7. The V gene's germline CDR1 is SNHLY and CDR2 FYNNEI. The CDR3 loop spans 15 amino acids. The CDR3 region has the DNA TGTGCCAGCAGTGAAGTGGCTAGCGGGAGACGAGAGCAGTACTTC. It is translated as CASSEVASGRREQYF.

CDR3 sequence (DNA): TGCAGTGCTATACCCGGGACTAGCGGGAGTTGGGGGACCTACGAGCAGTACTTC. This sequence encodes CSAIPGTSGSWGTYEQYF. The chain carries TRBV20-1 and TRBJ2-7, with 14 bases fitting TRBD2. The CDR3 is 18 amino acids. Germline V CDR1 and CDR2: DFQATT, SNEGSKA (reference sequence). Germline trimming cut 4 bases from V and 2 bases from J; bases unmatched to any gene: 13.